Listed below are T cell receptor beta chains from one sample, sequenced in a study of T-cell memory formation after mild COVID-19. In TCRdb, the 5' RACE reads were re-called with MiXCR into one record per CDR3 protein. This table holds about 320,000 distinct CDR3 sequences, 14% found once. Sequencing was carried out using PBMCs or a T cell subset sorted from them (not recorded which). The source of these receptors is a man younger than 35 who had mild COVID-19 (a few samples of this study predate the infection). Cell type and time point are not known. The CDR3 runs from the conserved cysteine through the conserved F or W.

v_gene	j_gene	CDR3aa
TRBV7-3	TRBJ2-6	CASSSQGVGANVLTF
TRBV11-2	TRBJ1-6	CASRGSSYNSPLHF
TRBV12-3/TRBV12-4	TRBJ2-5	CASSPRPEETQYF
TRBV20-1	TRBJ1-4	CSARDSGEKLFF
TRBV5-1	TRBJ2-3	CASSLDLGRTDTQYF
TRBV12-3/TRBV12-4	TRBJ1-6	CASSPGNGGSPLHF
TRBV6-2/TRBV6-3	TRBJ2-1	CASSYSQYNEQFF
TRBV4-3	TRBJ1-1	CASSQGRGDRASEAFF
TRBV7-2	TRBJ2-7	CASTLAGGRYEQYF
TRBV7-2	TRBJ2-3	CASSLRGRPMTDTQYF
TRBV9	TRBJ2-5	CASSVFDGTQYF
TRBV14	TRBJ1-1	CASSHSGFGTEAFF
TRBV4-1	TRBJ2-3	CASSLLPRGVGDTQYF
TRBV12-3/TRBV12-4	TRBJ1-6	CASSSTGSYSPLHF
TRBV4-3	TRBJ2-3	CASSQDRQATQYF
TRBV4-3	TRBJ2-3	CASSPTGQPTDTQYF
TRBV20-1	TRBJ1-2	CSATGQYGYTF
TRBV7-2	TRBJ2-3	CASSVRGHGTDTQYF
TRBV28	TRBJ2-1	CASSLGGASSYNEQFF
TRBV12-3/TRBV12-4	TRBJ2-7	CASSLTGGGYEQYF
TRBV7-8	TRBJ1-5	CARRTSGQPQHF
TRBV6-2/TRBV6-3	TRBJ2-1	CASRVDAYNEQFF
TRBV27	TRBJ2-4	CASRPGGLKNIQYF
TRBV24-1	TRBJ2-7	CATSDRTTYEQYF
TRBV4-1	TRBJ2-2	CASSQKGRGTGELFF
TRBV5-1	TRBJ1-1	CASSSLLRGQENTEAFF
TRBV20-1	TRBJ2-5	CSALVRGKKTQYF
TRBV7-3	TRBJ2-2	CASSLIGTLPGLNTGELFF
TRBV20-1	TRBJ2-6	CSARRAAGANVLTF
TRBV6-1	TRBJ2-3	CASKPGQGWTDTQYF
TRBV10-3	TRBJ2-5	CATAVRASGDGETQYF